This TCR beta chain was retrieved from a study of regulatory dendritic cells for organ transplantation listed by TCRdb under 2017. For context, the study as a whole: Regulatory dendritic cells were generated from monocytes cultured with vitamin D3 on days 0 and 4 and IL-10 on day 4. The TCRbeta repertoires of sorted naive and memory CD4+ and CD8+ T cells were sequenced before and after allostimulation with regulatory or mature dendritic cells. On day 6, LPS was added to the DC cultures to test how the DCs responded to a strong maturation-inducing agent. What the research found in general, with its limitations: Among the resting subsets, memory CD8+ T cells contained the most alloreactive TCR clonotypes. In both subjects, allostimulation led to expansion of memory CD8+ clones, though the expansion induced by regulatory dendritic cells appeared to be more limited than that induced by mature dendritic cells. Only a couple of subjects were sequenced, and the authors noted considerable between-individual heterogeneity in the alloreactive memory CD8+ T cell pool. The repertoires of naive CD4+ and CD8+ T cells were highly diverse, while memory cell repertoires were less diverse, with memory CD8+ cells being the most oligoclonal.

The CDR3 has 16 amino acids, counting the end cysteine and phenylalanine. Of all the DNA, just the CDR3 is kept, 48 bases in frame from base 1. V is clipped by 0 bases and J by 6 bases, and the sequence between their germline boundaries is 17 bases long. As encoded in the germline V gene, CDR1 is SGHTA while CDR2 is FQGNSA. Sorted T cell subsets were CFSE-labeled and co-cultured for about five days with allogeneic regulatory or mature dendritic cells at a 1:10 DC:T ratio. FACS was used to sort naive T cells as CD45RA+ cells and memory T cells as CD45RO+ CD4+ or CD8+ cells. A couple of healthy control subjects provided the T cells used for TCR sequencing. Genomic DNA was extracted with the Qiagen DNeasy Blood & Tissue Kit. Comments on this clone: The target of this receptor is not known. Base qualities are not at hand, and no much larger clone is one base apart.

TCRbeta CDR3 regions were amplified by multiplexed two-step PCR using Vbeta-specific forward primers and Jbeta-specific reverse primers. Through the immunoSEQ service, the TCRbeta libraries were run on an Illumina instrument for sequencing. The study's own analysis went as follows. IMGT annotation was used to assign V, D and J genes, and synthetic CDR3 analogues were used to correct the counts for multiplex PCR bias. In the immunoSEQ Analyzer, repertoire clonality was calculated as one minus normalized Shannon entropy. Whether a clone counted as expanded was decided by Fisher's exact test with Benjamini-Hochberg false discovery rate control and a two-tailed cutoff of P<0.01. Entries here come from immuneACCESS through TCRdb and include only in-frame sequences with V and J called. Some clones fail to appear in such tables; in the studies checked, an unresolved V gene covers under half of the shortfall, and the cause of the remainder is unknown. That table furnishes V, J and clone size, whereas the DNA furnished D and trimming. Here the sample has approximately 22,000 clones; 85% to 90% occur a single time. About 0.25% of the sample lies in the top ten.

The rearrangement joined TRBV7-2 to TRBJ1-2; the D gene is perhaps TRBD1, from 6 matching bases. Sequencing used naive CD4+ T cells from blood cultured with dendritic cells. The cell subset or site tag for this specimen amounts to: CD45RA+ naive T cells. The sequence derives from a human donor in good health. The DNA sequence reads TGTGCCAGCAGCTTAGCGCTTTTCCGCAGGGACAATGGCTACACCTTC. Protein translation: CASSLALFRRDNGYTF.